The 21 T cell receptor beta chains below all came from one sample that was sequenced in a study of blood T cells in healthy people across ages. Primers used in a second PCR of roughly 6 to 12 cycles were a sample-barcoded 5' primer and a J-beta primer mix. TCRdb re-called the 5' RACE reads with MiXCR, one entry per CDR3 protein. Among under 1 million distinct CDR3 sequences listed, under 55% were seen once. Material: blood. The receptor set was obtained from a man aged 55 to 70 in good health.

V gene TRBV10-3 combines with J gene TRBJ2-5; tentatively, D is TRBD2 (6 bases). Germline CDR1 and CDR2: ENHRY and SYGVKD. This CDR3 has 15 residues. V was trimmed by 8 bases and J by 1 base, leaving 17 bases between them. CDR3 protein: CAIGGDASLQETQYF. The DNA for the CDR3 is TGTGCCATCGGAGGGGACGCTTCCCTCCAAGAGACCCAGTACTTC.

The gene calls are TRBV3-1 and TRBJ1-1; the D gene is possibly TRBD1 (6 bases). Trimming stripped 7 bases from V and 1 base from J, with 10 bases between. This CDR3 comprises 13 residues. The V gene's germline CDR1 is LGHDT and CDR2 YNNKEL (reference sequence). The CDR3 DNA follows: TGTGCCAGCAACGAGGACAGGAACACTGAAGCTTTCTTT. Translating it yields CASNEDRNTEAFF.

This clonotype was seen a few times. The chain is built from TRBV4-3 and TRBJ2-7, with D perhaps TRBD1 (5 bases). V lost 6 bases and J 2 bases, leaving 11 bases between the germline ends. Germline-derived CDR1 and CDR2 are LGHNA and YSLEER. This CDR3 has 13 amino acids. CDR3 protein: CASSQRQTYEQYF. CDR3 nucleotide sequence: TGCGCCAGCAGTCAAAGACAGACCTACGAGCAGTACTTC.

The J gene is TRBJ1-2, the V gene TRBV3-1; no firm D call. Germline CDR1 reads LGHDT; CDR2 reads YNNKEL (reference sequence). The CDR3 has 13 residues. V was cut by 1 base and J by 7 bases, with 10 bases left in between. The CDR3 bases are TGTGCCAGCAGCCAAGGCGTAGGTACTGGCTACACCTTC. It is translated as CASSQGVGTGYTF.

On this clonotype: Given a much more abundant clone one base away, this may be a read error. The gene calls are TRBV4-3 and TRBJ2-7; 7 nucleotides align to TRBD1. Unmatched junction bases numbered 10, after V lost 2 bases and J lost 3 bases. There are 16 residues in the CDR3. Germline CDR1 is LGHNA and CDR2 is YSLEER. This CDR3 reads CASSQPQQGFFYEQYF. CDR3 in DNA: TGCGCCAGCAGCCAACCTCAACAGGGGTTCTTCTACGAGCAGTACTTC.

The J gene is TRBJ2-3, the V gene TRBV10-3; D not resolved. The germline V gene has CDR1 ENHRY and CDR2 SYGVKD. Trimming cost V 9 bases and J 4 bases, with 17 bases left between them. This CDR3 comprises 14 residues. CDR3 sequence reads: CAMAPKGNADTQYF. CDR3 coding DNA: TGTGCCATGGCCCCCAAGGGAAACGCAGATACGCAGTATTTT.

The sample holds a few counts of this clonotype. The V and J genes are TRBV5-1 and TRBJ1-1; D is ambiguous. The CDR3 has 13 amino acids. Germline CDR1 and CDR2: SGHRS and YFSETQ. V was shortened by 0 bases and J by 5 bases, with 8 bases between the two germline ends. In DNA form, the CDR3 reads TGCGCCAGCAGCTTGGTCGACCTGACTGAAGCTTTCTTT. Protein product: CASSLVDLTEAFF.

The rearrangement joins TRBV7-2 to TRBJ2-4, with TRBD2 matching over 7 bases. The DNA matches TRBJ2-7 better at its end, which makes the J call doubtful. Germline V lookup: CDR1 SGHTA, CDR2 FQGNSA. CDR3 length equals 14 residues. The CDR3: CASSSSGPIYEQYF. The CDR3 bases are TGTGCCAGCAGCAGTAGCGGGCCTATCTACGAGCAGTACTTC.

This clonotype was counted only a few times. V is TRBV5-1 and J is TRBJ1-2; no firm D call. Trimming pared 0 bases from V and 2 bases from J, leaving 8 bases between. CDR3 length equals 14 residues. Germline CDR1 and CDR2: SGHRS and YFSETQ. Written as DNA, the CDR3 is TGCGCCAGCAGCTTGGGTGCGGACAACTATGGCTACACCTTC. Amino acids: CASSLGADNYGYTF.

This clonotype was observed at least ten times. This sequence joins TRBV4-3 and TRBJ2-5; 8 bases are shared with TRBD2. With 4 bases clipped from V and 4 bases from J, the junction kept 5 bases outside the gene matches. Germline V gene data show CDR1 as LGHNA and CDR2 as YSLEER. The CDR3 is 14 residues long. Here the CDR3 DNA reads TGCGCCAGCAGCCCCCCGGGGGGGCGAGAGACCCAGTACTTC. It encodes CASSPPGGRETQYF.

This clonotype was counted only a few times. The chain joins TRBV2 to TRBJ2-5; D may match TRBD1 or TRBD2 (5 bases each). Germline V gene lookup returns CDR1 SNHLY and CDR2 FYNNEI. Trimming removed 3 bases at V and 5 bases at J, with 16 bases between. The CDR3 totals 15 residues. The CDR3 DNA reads TGTGCCAGCAGTGAGGAGGTGGTGGGACGCGAGACCCAGTACTTC. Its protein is CASSEEVVGRETQYF.

The CDR3, as DNA: TGTGCCAGCAGCCAAGAAGTGATCCGGACTAGGGGCACAGATACGCAGTATTTT. It translates to CASSQEVIRTRGTDTQYF. This chain links TRBV3-1 with TRBJ2-3; 7 nucleotides agree with TRBD2. The CDR3 is 18 residues long. Germline CDR1 is LGHDT and CDR2 is YNNKEL (reference sequence). V was pared by 0 bases and J by 1 base, with 10 bases of the junction left unmatched.

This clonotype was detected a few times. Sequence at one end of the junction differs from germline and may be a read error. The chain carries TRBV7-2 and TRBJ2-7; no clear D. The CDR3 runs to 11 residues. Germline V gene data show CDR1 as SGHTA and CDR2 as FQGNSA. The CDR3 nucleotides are TGCGCCAGCAGTAACACTTACGAGCAGTACTTC. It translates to CASSNTYEQYF.

DNA for the CDR3: TGTGCCAGCAGCCAGCTGCGCTCAGGGGTCCGGGTGTTCTCCTACAATGAGCAGTTCTTC. Encoded protein: CASSQLRSGVRVFSYNEQFF. V gene TRBV14 combines with J gene TRBJ2-1, with a weak D call TRBD1 (6 bases). Between the trimmed V and J ends, which lost 3 bases and 0 bases, there was a span of 24 bases. CDR1 is SGHDN, CDR2 FVKESK, per germline. This CDR3 is 20 amino acids long. Filled out from reference TRBV14 and TRBJ2-1, the complete variable domain reads EAGVTQFPSHSVIEKGQTVTLRCDPISGHDNLYWYRRVMGKEIKFLLHFVKESKQDESGMPNNRFLAERTGGTYSTLKVQPAELEDSGVYFCASSQLRSGVRVFSYNEQFFGPGTRLTVL.

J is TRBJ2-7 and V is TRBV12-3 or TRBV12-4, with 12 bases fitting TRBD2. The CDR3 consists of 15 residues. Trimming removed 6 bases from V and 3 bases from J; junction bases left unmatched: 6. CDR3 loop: CASRPSGGASYEQYF. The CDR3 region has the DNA TGTGCCAGCAGACCTAGCGGGGGGGCGAGCTACGAGCAGTACTTC.

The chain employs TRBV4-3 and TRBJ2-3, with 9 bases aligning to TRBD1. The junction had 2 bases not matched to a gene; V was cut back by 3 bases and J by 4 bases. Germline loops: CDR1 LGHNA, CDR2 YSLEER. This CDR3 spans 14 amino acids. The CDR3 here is CASSQGQGSDTQYF. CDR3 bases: TGCGCCAGCAGCCAGGGACAGGGATCAGATACGCAGTATTTT.

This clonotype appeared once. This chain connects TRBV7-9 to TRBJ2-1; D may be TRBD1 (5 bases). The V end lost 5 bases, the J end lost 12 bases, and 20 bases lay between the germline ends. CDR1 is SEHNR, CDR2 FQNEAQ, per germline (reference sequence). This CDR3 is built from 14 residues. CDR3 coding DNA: TGTGCCAGCAGCCACGGACAAACTCGAAAGACGCAGTTCTTC. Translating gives CASSHGQTRKTQFF. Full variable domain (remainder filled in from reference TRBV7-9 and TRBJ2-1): DTGVSQNPRHKITKRGQNVTFRCDPISEHNRLYWYRQTLGQGPEFLTYFQNEAQLEKSRLLSDRFSAERPKGSFSTLEIQRTEQGDSAMYLCASSHGQTRKTQFFGPGTRLTVL.

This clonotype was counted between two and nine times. The CDR3: CASSNGEGSYGYTF. In nucleotides, the CDR3 is TGTGCCAGCAGCAATGGGGAAGGGTCTTATGGCTACACCTTC. This chain uses TRBV21-1 with TRBJ1-2; the D segment call TRBD1 is taken from the table without a DNA check. TRBV21-1 is annotated as a pseudogene. The CDR3 runs to 14 residues.

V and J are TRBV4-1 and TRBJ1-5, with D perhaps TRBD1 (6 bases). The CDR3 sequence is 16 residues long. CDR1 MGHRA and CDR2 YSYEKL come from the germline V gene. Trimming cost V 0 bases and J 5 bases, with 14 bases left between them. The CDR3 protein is CASSQEGRGRDQPQHF. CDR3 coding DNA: TGCGCCAGCAGCCAAGAGGGCAGGGGTAGAGATCAGCCCCAGCATTTT.

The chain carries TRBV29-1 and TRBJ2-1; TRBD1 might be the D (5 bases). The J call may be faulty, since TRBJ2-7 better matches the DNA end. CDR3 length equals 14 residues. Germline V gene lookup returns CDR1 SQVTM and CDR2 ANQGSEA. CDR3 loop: CSATTDPLYNEQYF. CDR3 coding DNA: TGCAGCGCAACGACAGATCCGCTGTACAATGAGCAGTACTTC.

CDR3 coding DNA: TGTGCCAGCAGCTTAGTGGGGCAGGTCAATCAGCCCCAGCATTTT. Protein: CASSLVGQVNQPQHF. The chain uses TRBV7-2 and TRBJ1-5; weak D call: TRBD1 (5 bases). There are 15 residues in the CDR3. V lost 1 base to trimming and J lost 3 bases, with 10 bases between them. CDR1 SGHTA and CDR2 FQGNSA come from the germline V gene.